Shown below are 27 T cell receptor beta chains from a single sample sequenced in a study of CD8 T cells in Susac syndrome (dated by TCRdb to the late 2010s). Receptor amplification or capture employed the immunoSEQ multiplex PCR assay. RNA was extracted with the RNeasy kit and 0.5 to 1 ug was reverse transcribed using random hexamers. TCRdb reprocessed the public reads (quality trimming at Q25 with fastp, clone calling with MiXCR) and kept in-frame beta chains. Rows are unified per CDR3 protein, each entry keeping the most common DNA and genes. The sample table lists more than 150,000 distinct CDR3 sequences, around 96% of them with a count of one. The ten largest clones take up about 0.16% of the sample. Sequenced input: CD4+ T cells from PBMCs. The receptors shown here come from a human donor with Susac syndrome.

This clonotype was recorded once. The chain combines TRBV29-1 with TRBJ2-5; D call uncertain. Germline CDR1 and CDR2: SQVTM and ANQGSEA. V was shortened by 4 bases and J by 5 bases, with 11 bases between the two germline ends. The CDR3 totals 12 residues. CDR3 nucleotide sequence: TGCAGCGTTGGGGTTGGGCCGGAGACCCAGTACTTC. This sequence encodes CSVGVGPETQYF.

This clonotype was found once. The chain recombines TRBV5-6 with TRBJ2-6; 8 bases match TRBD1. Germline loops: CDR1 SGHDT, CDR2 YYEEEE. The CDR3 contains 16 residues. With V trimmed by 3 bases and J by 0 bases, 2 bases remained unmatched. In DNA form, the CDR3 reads TGTGCCAGCAGCTGGACAGGGAGCTCTGGGGCCAACGTCCTGACTTTC. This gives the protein CASSWTGSSGANVLTF. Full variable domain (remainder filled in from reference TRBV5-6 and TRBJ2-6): DAGVTQSPTHLIKTRGQQVTLRCSPKSGHDTVSWYQQALGQGPQFIFQYYEEEERQRGNFPDRFSGHQFPNYSSELNVNALLLGDSALYLCASSWTGSSGANVLTFGAGSRLTVL.

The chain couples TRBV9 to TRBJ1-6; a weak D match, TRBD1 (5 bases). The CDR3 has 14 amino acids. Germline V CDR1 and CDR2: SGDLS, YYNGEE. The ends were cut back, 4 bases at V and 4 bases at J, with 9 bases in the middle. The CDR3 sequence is CASSTGTYNSPLHF. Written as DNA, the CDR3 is TGTGCCAGCAGCACCGGGACTTATAATTCACCCCTCCACTTT. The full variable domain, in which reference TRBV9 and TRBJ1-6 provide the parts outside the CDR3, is DSGVTQTPKHLITATGQRVTLRCSPRSGDLSVYWYQQSLDQGLQFLIQYYNGEERAKGNILERFSAQQFPDLHSELNLSSLELGDSALYFCASSTGTYNSPLHFGNGTRLTVT.

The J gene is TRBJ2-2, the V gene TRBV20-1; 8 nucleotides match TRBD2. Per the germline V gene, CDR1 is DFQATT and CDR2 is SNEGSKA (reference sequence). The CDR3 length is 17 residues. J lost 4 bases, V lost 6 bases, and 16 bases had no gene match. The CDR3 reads CSARPPGGGSSTGELFF. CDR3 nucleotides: TGCAGTGCCAGGCCCCCCGGGGGGGGCTCATCCACCGGGGAGCTGTTTTTT.

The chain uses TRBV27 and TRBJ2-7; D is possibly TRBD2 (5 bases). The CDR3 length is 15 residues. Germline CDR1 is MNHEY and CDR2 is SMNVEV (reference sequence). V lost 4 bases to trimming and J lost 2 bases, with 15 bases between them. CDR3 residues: CASSSGEHHTYEQYF. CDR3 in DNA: TGTGCCAGCAGTTCCGGGGAACACCATACCTACGAGCAGTACTTC.

The CDR3 DNA sequence: TGTGCCAGCTCGAGTACAGGGACCACTGAAGCTTTCTTT. Translation gives CASSSTGTTEAFF. The rearrangement uses TRBV18 and TRBJ1-1; D possibly corresponds to TRBD1 (6 bases). This CDR3 contains 13 residues. From germline, CDR1 is KGHSH and CDR2 LQKENI. Trimming stripped 6 bases from V and 4 bases from J, with 12 bases between. The full variable domain, rest sourced from reference TRBV18 and TRBJ1-1, is NAGVMQNPRHLVRRRGQEARLRCSPMKGHSHVYWYRQLPEEGLKFMVYLQKENIIDESGMPKERFSAEFPKEGPSILRIQQVVRGDSAAYFCASSSTGTTEAFFGQGTRLTVV.

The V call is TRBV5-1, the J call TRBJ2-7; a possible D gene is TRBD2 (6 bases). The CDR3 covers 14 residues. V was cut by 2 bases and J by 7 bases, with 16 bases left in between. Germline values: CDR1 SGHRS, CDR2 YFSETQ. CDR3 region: CASSFGTVIREQYF. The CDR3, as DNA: TGCGCCAGCAGCTTCGGGACTGTAATACGAGAGCAGTACTTC.

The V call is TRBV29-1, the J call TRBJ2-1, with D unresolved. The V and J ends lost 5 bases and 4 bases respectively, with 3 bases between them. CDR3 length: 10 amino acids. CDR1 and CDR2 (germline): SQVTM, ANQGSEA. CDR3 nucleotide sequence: TGCAGCGTTTGGTACAATGAGCAGTTCTTC. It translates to CSVWYNEQFF.

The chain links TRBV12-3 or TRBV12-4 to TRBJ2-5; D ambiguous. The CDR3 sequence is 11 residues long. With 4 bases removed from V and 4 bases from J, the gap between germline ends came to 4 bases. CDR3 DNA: TGTGCCAGCAGTTCGACAGAGACCCAGTACTTC. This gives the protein CASSSTETQYF.

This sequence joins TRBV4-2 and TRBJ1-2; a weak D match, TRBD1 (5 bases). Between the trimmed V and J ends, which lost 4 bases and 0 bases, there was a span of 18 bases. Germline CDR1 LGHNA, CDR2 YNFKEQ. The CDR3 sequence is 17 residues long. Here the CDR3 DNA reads TGTGCCAGCAGCCCGGCCGGGGGGGATGGATCTAACTATGGCTACACCTTC. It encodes CASSPAGGDGSNYGYTF.

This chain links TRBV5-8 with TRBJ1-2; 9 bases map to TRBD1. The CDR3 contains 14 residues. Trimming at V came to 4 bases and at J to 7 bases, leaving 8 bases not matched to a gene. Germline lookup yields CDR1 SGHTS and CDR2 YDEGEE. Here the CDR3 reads CASSAGTGRPGYTF. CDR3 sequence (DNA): TGTGCCAGCAGCGCCGGGACAGGGCGGCCTGGCTACACCTTC. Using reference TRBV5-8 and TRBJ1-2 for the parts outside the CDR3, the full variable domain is EAGVTQSPTHLIKTRGQQATLRCSPISGHTSVYWYQQALGLGLQFLLWYDEGEERNRGNFPPRFSGRQFPNYSSELNVNALELEDSALYLCASSAGTGRPGYTFGSGTRLTVV.

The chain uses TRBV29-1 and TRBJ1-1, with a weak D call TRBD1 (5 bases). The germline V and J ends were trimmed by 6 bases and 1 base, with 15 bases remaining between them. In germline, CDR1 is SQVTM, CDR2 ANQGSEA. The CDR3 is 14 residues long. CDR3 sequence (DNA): TGCAGCGTCACGGGGCAGGCGGCGAACACTGAAGCTTTCTTT. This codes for CSVTGQAANTEAFF.

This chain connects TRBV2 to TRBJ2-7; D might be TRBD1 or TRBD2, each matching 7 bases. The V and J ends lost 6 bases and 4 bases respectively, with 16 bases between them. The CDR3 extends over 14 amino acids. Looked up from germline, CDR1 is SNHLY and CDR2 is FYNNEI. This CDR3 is CASRMTGTTYEQYF. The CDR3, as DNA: TGTGCCAGCAGGATGACAGGGACTACTTACGAGCAGTACTTC.

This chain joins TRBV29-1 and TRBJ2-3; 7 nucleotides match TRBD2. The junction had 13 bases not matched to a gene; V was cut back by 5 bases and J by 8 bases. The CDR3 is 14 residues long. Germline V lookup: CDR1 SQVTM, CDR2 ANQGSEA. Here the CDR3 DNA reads TGCAGCGTTCGAGGTCGGGGGGTGGACGGTACGCAGTATTTT. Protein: CSVRGRGVDGTQYF.

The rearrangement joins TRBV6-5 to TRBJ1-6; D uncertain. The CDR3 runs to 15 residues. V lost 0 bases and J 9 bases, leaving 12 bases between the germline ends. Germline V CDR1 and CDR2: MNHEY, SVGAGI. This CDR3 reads CASSYSAQMVSPLHF. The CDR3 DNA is TGTGCCAGCAGTTACTCAGCCCAGATGGTTTCACCCCTCCACTTT.

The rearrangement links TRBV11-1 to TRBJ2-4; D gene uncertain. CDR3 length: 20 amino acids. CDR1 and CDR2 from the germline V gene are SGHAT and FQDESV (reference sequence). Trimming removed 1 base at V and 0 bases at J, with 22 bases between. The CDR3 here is CASSLGAPIAQHLAKNIQYF. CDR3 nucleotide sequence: TGTGCCAGCAGCTTAGGGGCCCCCATAGCCCAACACCTAGCCAAAAACATTCAGTACTTC. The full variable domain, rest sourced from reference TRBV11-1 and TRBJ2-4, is EAEVAQSPRYKITEKSQAVAFWCDPISGHATLYWYRQILGQGPELLVQFQDESVVDDSQLPKDRFSAERLKGVDSTLKIQPAELGDSAMYLCASSLGAPIAQHLAKNIQYFGAGTRLSVL.

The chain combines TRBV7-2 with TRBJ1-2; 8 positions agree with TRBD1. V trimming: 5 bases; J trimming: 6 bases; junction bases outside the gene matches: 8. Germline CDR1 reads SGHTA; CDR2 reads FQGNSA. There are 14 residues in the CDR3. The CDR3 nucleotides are TGTGCCAGCAGCCTCCTCGGACAGGGTGATGGCTACACCTTC. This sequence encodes CASSLLGQGDGYTF.

DNA of the CDR3: TGCAGTGCCCCCTCGGAAGGTGAGCAGTTCTTC. Translation: CSAPSEGEQFF. This chain links TRBV20-1 with TRBJ2-1; D uncertain. The CDR3 covers 11 residues. V shed 6 bases and J shed 9 bases, with 12 bases lying between them. Germline CDR1 and CDR2: DFQATT and SNEGSKA (reference sequence).

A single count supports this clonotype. In DNA form, the CDR3 reads TGTGCCAGCAACAAAAGGGACACGATGGAATCACCCCTCCACTTT. Its protein product is CASNKRDTMESPLHF. J is TRBJ1-6 and V is TRBV3-1, with D possibly matching TRBD1 (6 bases). Germline V gene lookup returns CDR1 LGHDT and CDR2 YNNKEL (reference sequence). The V end lost 7 bases, the J end lost 10 bases, and 20 bases lay between the germline ends. The CDR3 extends over 15 amino acids.

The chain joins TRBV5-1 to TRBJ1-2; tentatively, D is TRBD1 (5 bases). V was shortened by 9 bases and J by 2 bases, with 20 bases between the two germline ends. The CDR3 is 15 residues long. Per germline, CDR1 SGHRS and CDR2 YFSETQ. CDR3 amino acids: CATRVGAHPNYGYTF. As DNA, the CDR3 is TGCGCCACCCGGGTTGGGGCCCACCCCAACTATGGCTACACCTTC.

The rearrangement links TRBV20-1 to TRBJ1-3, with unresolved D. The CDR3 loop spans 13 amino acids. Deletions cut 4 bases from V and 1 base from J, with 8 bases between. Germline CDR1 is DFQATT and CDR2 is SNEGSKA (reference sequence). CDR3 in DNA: TGCAGTGCTACCGAACAGTCTGGAAACACCATATATTTT. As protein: CSATEQSGNTIYF.

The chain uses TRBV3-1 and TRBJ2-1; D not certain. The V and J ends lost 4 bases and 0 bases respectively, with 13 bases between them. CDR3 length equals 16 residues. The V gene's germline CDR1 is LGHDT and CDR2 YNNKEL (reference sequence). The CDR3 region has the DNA TGTGCCAGCAGCCTCTTATCCGGTCTCTCCTACAATGAGCAGTTCTTC. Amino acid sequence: CASSLLSGLSYNEQFF.

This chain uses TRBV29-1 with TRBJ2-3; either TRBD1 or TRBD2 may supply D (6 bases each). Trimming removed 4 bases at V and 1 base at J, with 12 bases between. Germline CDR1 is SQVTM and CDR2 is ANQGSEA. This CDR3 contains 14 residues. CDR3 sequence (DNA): TGCAGCGTTGTCACTGGGGGGCGCACAGATACGCAGTATTTT. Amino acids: CSVVTGGRTDTQYF.

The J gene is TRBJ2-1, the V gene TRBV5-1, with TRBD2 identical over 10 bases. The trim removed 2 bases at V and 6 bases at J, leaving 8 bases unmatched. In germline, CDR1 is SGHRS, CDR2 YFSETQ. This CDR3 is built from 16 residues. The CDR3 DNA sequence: TGCGCCAGCAGCTTAGCGGGGGGGCCTCTGGGCAATGAGCAGTTCTTC. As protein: CASSLAGGPLGNEQFF.

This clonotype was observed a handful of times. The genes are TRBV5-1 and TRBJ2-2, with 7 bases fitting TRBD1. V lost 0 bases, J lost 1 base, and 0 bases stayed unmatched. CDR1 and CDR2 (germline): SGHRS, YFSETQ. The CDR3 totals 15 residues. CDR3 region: CASSLGQGNTGELFF. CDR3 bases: TGCGCCAGCAGCTTGGGACAGGGGAACACCGGGGAGCTGTTTTTT.

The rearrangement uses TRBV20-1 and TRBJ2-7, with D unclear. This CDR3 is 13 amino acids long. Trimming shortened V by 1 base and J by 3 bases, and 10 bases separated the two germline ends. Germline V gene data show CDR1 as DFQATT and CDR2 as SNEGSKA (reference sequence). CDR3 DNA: TGCAGTGCTAGAGGCAATGTAGGCTACGAGCAGTACTTC. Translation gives CSARGNVGYEQYF.

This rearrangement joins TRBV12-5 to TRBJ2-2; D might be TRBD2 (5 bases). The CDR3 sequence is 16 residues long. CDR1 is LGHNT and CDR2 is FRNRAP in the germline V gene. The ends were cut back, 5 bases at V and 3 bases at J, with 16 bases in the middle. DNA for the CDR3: TGTGCTAGTGGTCTCTCGGGGATTCGATACACCGGGGAGCTGTTTTTT. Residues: CASGLSGIRYTGELFF.